Listed here are 6 T cell receptor beta chains from one sample, sequenced in a study of blood T cells in healthy people across ages. A sample-barcoded 5' primer and a J-beta primer mix were used in a second PCR of roughly 7 to 11 cycles. TCRdb passed the 5' RACE reads through MiXCR, listing each CDR3 protein once. The data show around 800,000 distinct CDR3 sequences, approximately 55% seen once. The source material was blood. All receptors come from a man aged 80 or over in good health.

Regarding this clonotype: At one end the junction does not follow the germline gene, possibly because of a read error. DNA of the CDR3: TGTGCCAGCATCCAAGTACATAGGGAAGAGCAGTACTTC. Encoded protein: CASIQVHREEQYF. This chain uses TRBV3-1 with TRBJ2-4; D remains ambiguous. Germline CDR1 and CDR2: LGHDT and YNNKEL (reference sequence). This CDR3 is built from 13 residues.

The genes are TRBV4-1 and TRBJ2-1; 7 bases fit TRBD1. The CDR3 loop spans 17 amino acids. J gave up 0 bases and V 4 bases, and 9 bases lay outside the gene matches. Germline V gene lookup returns CDR1 MGHRA and CDR2 YSYEKL. The CDR3 bases are TGCGCCAGCAGCCTATACAGGGGAACGAGCTCCTACAATGAGCAGTTCTTC. This codes for CASSLYRGTSSYNEQFF.

This clonotype was found a few times. This could be a read error, since a much larger clone is one nucleotide away. V and J are TRBV12-3 or TRBV12-4 and TRBJ1-1; D is unresolved. The CDR3 covers 12 residues. Between the trimmed V and J ends, which lost 3 bases and 1 base, there was a span of 3 bases. In nucleotides, the CDR3 is TGTGCCAGCAGTTTGTGGAACACTGAAGCTTTCTTT. The encoded protein is CASSLWNTEAFF.

To note about this clonotype: The junction differs from germline at one of its ends, possibly a read error. V and J are TRBV27 and TRBJ2-7; TRBD1 or TRBD2 may be the D gene (7 bases each). CDR1 is MNHEY and CDR2 is SMNVEV in the germline V gene (reference sequence). The CDR3 is 14 amino acids. CDR3 amino acids: CACSPGGELDEQYF. As DNA, the CDR3 is TGTGCCTGCAGTCCAGGGGGGGAATTGGACGAGCAGTACTTC.

This clonotype was detected only once. The chain has TRBV9 and TRBJ1-2; weak D call: TRBD1 (5 bases). Germline CDR1 reads SGDLS; CDR2 reads YYNGEE. V was cut by 5 bases and J by 4 bases, with 18 bases left in between. This CDR3 spans 15 amino acids. The CDR3 loop reads CASSSPGGQSYGYTF. Here the CDR3 DNA reads TGTGCCAGCAGTTCACCCGGGGGTCAAAGCTATGGCTACACCTTC. The full variable domain, in which reference TRBV9 and TRBJ1-2 provide the parts outside the CDR3, is DSGVTQTPKHLITATGQRVTLRCSPRSGDLSVYWYQQSLDQGLQFLIQYYNGEERAKGNILERFSAQQFPDLHSELNLSSLELGDSALYFCASSSPGGQSYGYTFGSGTRLTVV.

V usage is TRBV6-5 and J usage is TRBJ1-2; D is perhaps TRBD1 (6 bases). Trimming stripped 0 bases from V and 7 bases from J, with 12 bases between. Germline CDR1 reads MNHEY; CDR2 reads SVGAGI. This CDR3 comprises 14 residues. CDR3: CASSYSGARVGYTF. In DNA form, the CDR3 reads TGTGCCAGCAGTTACTCGGGGGCTAGGGTTGGCTACACCTTC.